The 30 T cell receptor beta chains in this list originate from one sample, sequenced in a study of blood T cell repertoires in COVID-19. This table comes from immunoSEQ multiplex PCR, and its TCRdb copy is limited to in-frame clones, with some not included. The sample carries over 150,000 clones, 76% recorded once. Sequenced input: peripheral blood. These receptors were taken from a woman of 80 years or more with acute or convalescent COVID-19.

This rearrangement joins TRBV6-5 to TRBJ2-1; D is uncertain. Germline values: CDR1 MNHEY, CDR2 SVGAGI. This CDR3 contains 11 residues. The ends were cut back, 6 bases at V and 5 bases at J, with 5 bases in the middle. CDR3: CASRTHNEQFF. The CDR3, as DNA: TGTGCCAGCAGAACTCACAATGAGCAGTTCTTC.

The J gene is TRBJ2-1, the V gene TRBV7-3, with 12 positions matching TRBD2. The germline V gene encodes CDR1 SGHTA and CDR2 FQGTGA. J gave up 4 bases and V 4 bases, and 8 bases lay outside the gene matches. This CDR3 spans 17 amino acids. The CDR3 protein is CASSSGPGTSGYNEQFF. The CDR3 region has the DNA TGTGCCAGCAGCTCTGGTCCCGGGACTAGCGGGTACAATGAGCAGTTCTTC.

The chain employs TRBV12-3 or TRBV12-4 and TRBJ2-7; TRBD2 is a possible D gene (5 bases). This CDR3 comprises 13 residues. With 4 bases removed from V and 1 base from J, the gap between germline ends came to 8 bases. The CDR3 sequence: CASSSSGSYEQYF. The CDR3 DNA sequence: TGTGCCAGCAGTTCCAGCGGTTCCTACGAGCAGTACTTC.

V and J are TRBV5-6 and TRBJ2-5; no definite D call. The CDR3 is 14 residues long. Per germline, CDR1 SGHDT and CDR2 YYEEEE. V was trimmed by 1 base and J by 8 bases, leaving 15 bases between them. The CDR3 nucleotides are TGTGCCAGCAGCTTGAACATCGGGTTTCGAACCCAGTACTTC. This gives the protein CASSLNIGFRTQYF. Full variable domain (rest looked up from reference TRBV5-6 and TRBJ2-5): DAGVTQSPTHLIKTRGQQVTLRCSPKSGHDTVSWYQQALGQGPQFIFQYYEEEERQRGNFPDRFSGHQFPNYSSELNVNALLLGDSALYLCASSLNIGFRTQYFGPGTRLLVL.

Note on this clone: This specimen includes other DNA sequences encoding the same CDR3. DNA for the CDR3: TGTGCCAGCAGCTCGTACAATCAGCCCCAGCATTTT. The encoded protein is CASSSYNQPQHF. This chain links TRBV7-2 with TRBJ1-5; D uncertain. The germline CDR1 and CDR2 sequences are SGHTA and FQGNSA. Trimming stripped 4 bases from V and 3 bases from J, with 4 bases between. The CDR3 spans 12 residues.

The chain combines TRBV4-1 with TRBJ1-1, with D possibly TRBD1 on 5 matching bases. Germline CDR1 reads MGHRA; CDR2 reads YSYEKL. The CDR3 spans 14 residues. V gave up 0 bases and J gave up 2 bases, with 7 bases separating them. The CDR3 DNA reads as TGCGCCAGCAGCCAAGAAAGGGGAAACACTGAAGCTTTCTTT. This translates into CASSQERGNTEAFF.

This clone was detected only a few times. The CDR3 DNA is TGTGCCAGCAGCTTATGGGACAGCTTAGCCTACGAGCAGTACTTC. This gives the protein CASSLWDSLAYEQYF. The genes are TRBV7-3 and TRBJ2-7; 7 positions match TRBD1. With 2 bases clipped from V and 2 bases from J, the junction kept 6 bases outside the gene matches. The germline V gene has CDR1 SGHTA and CDR2 FQGTGA. The CDR3 extends over 15 amino acids.

The rearrangement uses TRBV5-6 and TRBJ2-6; D is unresolved. CDR3 length equals 15 residues. Germline CDR1 reads SGHDT; CDR2 reads YYEEEE. Trimming removed 2 bases at V and 0 bases at J, with 6 bases between. The CDR3 region is CASSFDTSGANVLTF. CDR3 bases: TGTGCCAGCAGCTTTGACACCTCTGGGGCCAACGTCCTGACTTTC.

The chain uses TRBV10-2 and TRBJ2-2; 9 bases map to TRBD1. V shed 8 bases, J shed 3 bases, and the junction held 4 bases outside the gene matches. This CDR3 is 14 amino acids long. The germline V gene has CDR1 WSHSY and CDR2 SAAADI. The CDR3 is CASRRTGDTGELFF. DNA for the CDR3: TGCGCCAGCCGACGGACAGGGGACACCGGGGAGCTGTTTTTT.

A few counts support this clone. This chain links TRBV11-2 with TRBJ2-7, with D maybe TRBD1 (6 bases). V lost 4 bases to trimming and J lost 0 bases, with 13 bases between them. The CDR3 length is 15 residues. Germline-derived CDR1 and CDR2 are SGHAT and FQNNGV. CDR3 protein: CASSSPGQTSYEQYF. CDR3 DNA: TGTGCCAGCAGCTCCCCTGGACAGACCTCCTACGAGCAGTACTTC.

The rearrangement joins TRBV7-2 to TRBJ1-5, with 10 bases aligning to TRBD1. The trim removed 5 bases at V and 3 bases at J, leaving 7 bases unmatched. Germline CDR1 and CDR2: SGHTA and FQGNSA. The CDR3 covers 16 residues. The CDR3 protein is CASSPRQGALNQPQHF. Written as DNA, the CDR3 is TGTGCCAGCAGCCCCCGACAGGGGGCCCTCAATCAGCCCCAGCATTTT.

The chain has TRBV6-5 and TRBJ1-2; D remains unclear. The germline CDR1 and CDR2 sequences are MNHEY and SVGAGI. The V gene lost 2 bases and the J gene lost 9 bases, with 10 bases spanning the gap. The CDR3 spans 12 residues. The CDR3: CASSYEGSSYTF. The CDR3 bases are TGTGCCAGCAGTTACGAGGGTTCAAGCTACACCTTC.

This rearrangement joins TRBV7-3 to TRBJ1-3, with 9 bases that match TRBD1. The germline gives CDR1 SGHTA, CDR2 FQGTGA. CDR3 length equals 17 residues. Trimming removed 5 bases from V and 4 bases from J; junction bases left unmatched: 12. The CDR3 bases are TGTGCCAGCAGCGATTGTGGGGGGACAGGGATGGGAAACACCATATATTTT. Translating gives CASSDCGGTGMGNTIYF.

This clone was found a few times. This chain connects TRBV7-9 to TRBJ1-2; the match to TRBD1 covers 10 bases. After removal of 1 base from V and 8 bases from J, the junction contained 7 bases not matched to a gene. Germline V lookup: CDR1 SEHNR, CDR2 FQNEAQ (reference sequence). The CDR3 extends over 15 amino acids. The CDR3 DNA follows: TGTGCCAGCAGCTTAGTAGCCGGGACAGGGGAGGGCTACACCTTC. Translation: CASSLVAGTGEGYTF.

The rearrangement uses TRBV29-1 and TRBJ2-2; D not resolved. Germline lookup yields CDR1 SQVTM and CDR2 ANQGSEA. This CDR3 region has 15 residues. Trimming stripped 4 bases from V and 2 bases from J, with 14 bases between. The CDR3 region has the DNA TGCAGCGTTGGGCGGAGCAATCCCAACACCGGGGAGCTGTTTTTT. It yields the protein CSVGRSNPNTGELFF.

In this sample, this clone turned up a few times. Written as DNA, the CDR3 is TGTGCCAGCAGCTTATTGCCCGGGGGGATTGGAAACACCATATATTTT. Translated: CASSLLPGGIGNTIYF. The chain joins TRBV7-2 to TRBJ1-3, with a tentative D call TRBD1 (5 bases). The CDR3 is made up of 16 amino acids. V shed 2 bases and J shed 3 bases, with 14 bases lying between them. Germline-derived CDR1 and CDR2 are SGHTA and FQGNSA.

The V gene is TRBV12-5, the J gene TRBJ2-5, with a weak D call TRBD1 (6 bases). The CDR3 covers 14 residues. Germline V gene lookup returns CDR1 LGHNT and CDR2 FRNRAP. V gave up 6 bases and J gave up 4 bases, with 15 bases separating them. The CDR3 DNA is TGTGCTAGTGGCCAACAGGGAAAAGGAGAGACCCAGTACTTC. Its protein is CASGQQGKGETQYF. The variable domain in full, completed from reference TRBV12-5 and TRBJ2-5, reads DARVTQTPRHKVTEMGQEVTMRCQPILGHNTVFWYRQTMMQGLELLAYFRNRAPLDDSGMPKDRFSAEMPDATLATLKIQPSEPRDSAVYFCASGQQGKGETQYFGPGTRLLVL.

V usage is TRBV6-5 and J usage is TRBJ1-5; the match to TRBD1 covers 8 bases. V gave up 6 bases and J gave up 4 bases; unmatched junction bases: 2. CDR3 length equals 13 residues. CDR1 is MNHEY and CDR2 is SVGAGI in the germline V gene. The CDR3 reads CASSRDRNQPQHF. CDR3 coding DNA: TGTGCCAGCAGCCGGGACAGGAATCAGCCCCAGCATTTT.

The chain links TRBV7-9 to TRBJ2-7, with 11 bases identical to TRBD1. The CDR3 runs to 14 residues. Trimming took 5 bases from V and 2 from J; bases not matched to a gene: 2. The germline V gene encodes CDR1 SEHNR and CDR2 FQNEAQ (reference sequence). The CDR3 protein is CASSADRGPYEQYF. For the CDR3, the DNA is TGTGCCAGCAGCGCGGACAGGGGGCCCTACGAGCAGTACTTC.

The chain employs TRBV5-1 and TRBJ2-7, with 7 positions matching TRBD1. CDR3 length: 19 residues. The germline V gene encodes CDR1 SGHRS and CDR2 YFSETQ. V was pared by 4 bases and J by 3 bases, with 22 bases of the junction left unmatched. The CDR3 reads CASSPARLGVEGALYEQYF. CDR3 DNA: TGCGCCAGCAGCCCCGCCCGACTTGGGGTTGAGGGGGCCCTCTACGAGCAGTACTTC.

The genes are TRBV5-1 and TRBJ2-3; D is possibly TRBD2 (5 bases). V lost 7 bases and J lost 2, with 14 bases in between. Germline V CDR1 and CDR2: SGHRS, YFSETQ. This CDR3 spans 14 amino acids. Written as DNA, the CDR3 is TGCGCCAGCCTCCCCGGGGATTCCACAGATACGCAGTATTTT. Its protein is CASLPGDSTDTQYF.

The chain links TRBV19 to TRBJ2-5; 7 bases match TRBD2. The CDR3 covers 14 residues. Germline lookup yields CDR1 LNHDA and CDR2 SQIVND (reference sequence). The V and J ends lost 5 bases and 5 bases, in that order; junction bases with no gene match: 8. This CDR3 is CASSPTLAVETQYF. Here the CDR3 DNA reads TGTGCCAGTAGTCCGACCCTAGCGGTCGAGACCCAGTACTTC.

This clone came up once. This chain uses TRBV2 with TRBJ1-1; a possible D gene is TRBD1 (6 bases). Germline CDR1 is SNHLY and CDR2 is FYNNEI. V dropped 9 bases and J dropped 0 bases, with 11 bases sitting between them. This CDR3 contains 13 residues. CDR3 in amino acids: CASTGHLNTEAFF. As DNA, the CDR3 is TGTGCCAGTACGGGACACTTGAACACTGAAGCTTTCTTT.

This clone has just a few counts. J is TRBJ1-1 and V is TRBV9; the D gene is possibly TRBD1 (6 bases). V was shortened by 3 bases and J by 2 bases, with 14 bases between the two germline ends. The CDR3 is made up of 15 amino acids. Germline CDR1 SGDLS, CDR2 YYNGEE. For the CDR3, the DNA is TGTGCCAGCAGCGCAAACTCACAGGGAAACACTGAAGCTTTCTTT. Protein product: CASSANSQGNTEAFF. Drawing the rest from reference TRBV9 and TRBJ1-1, the complete variable domain is DSGVTQTPKHLITATGQRVTLRCSPRSGDLSVYWYQQSLDQGLQFLIQYYNGEERAKGNILERFSAQQFPDLHSELNLSSLELGDSALYFCASSANSQGNTEAFFGQGTRLTVV.

This clone was seen a handful of times. This rearrangement joins TRBV4-3 to TRBJ2-2; no firm D call. Germline-derived CDR1 and CDR2 are LGHNA and YSLEER. V lost 0 bases to trimming and J lost 1 base, with 6 bases between them. CDR3 size: 15 residues. The CDR3 spells CASSQDLKNTGELFF. CDR3 in DNA: TGCGCCAGCAGCCAAGATCTTAAGAACACCGGGGAGCTGTTTTTT.

V and J are TRBV3-1 (or the pseudogene TRBV3-2) and TRBJ1-5; no reliable D call. The CDR3 totals 15 residues. From germline, CDR1 is LGHDT and CDR2 YNNKEL (reference sequence). V gave up 0 bases and J gave up 5 bases, with 11 bases separating them. The CDR3 loop is CASSQEGGMDQPQHF. The CDR3 coding sequence is TGTGCCAGCAGCCAAGAAGGAGGAATGGATCAGCCCCAGCATTTT.

The table lists this clone with a few counts. The chain recombines TRBV9 with TRBJ1-2; weak D call: TRBD1 (5 bases). V lost 0 bases to trimming and J lost 8 bases, with 8 bases between them. This CDR3 contains 12 residues. The V gene's germline CDR1 is SGDLS and CDR2 YYNGEE. Here the CDR3 reads CASSVEWGGYTF. The CDR3 DNA reads as TGTGCCAGCAGCGTAGAATGGGGCGGCTACACCTTC.

V is TRBV28 and J is TRBJ1-2, with D perhaps matching TRBD1 (5 bases). The V gene's germline CDR1 is MDHEN and CDR2 SYDVKM. This CDR3 is built from 14 residues. V was shortened by 3 bases and J by 3 bases, with 11 bases between the two germline ends. The CDR3 sequence is CASSLVGLDYGYTF. The CDR3 coding sequence is TGTGCCAGCAGTTTGGTGGGGCTGGACTATGGCTACACCTTC.

The rearrangement joins TRBV5-8 to TRBJ1-3, with 7 bases lining up with TRBD1. The length of the CDR3 is 14 residues. Germline V lookup: CDR1 SGHTS, CDR2 YDEGEE. The junction had 2 bases not matched to a gene; V was cut back by 1 base and J by 4 bases. The CDR3 coding sequence is TGTGCCAGCAGCTTGCGGACAGGAGGAAACACCATATATTTT. It yields the protein CASSLRTGGNTIYF.

V usage is TRBV14 and J usage is TRBJ1-4, with 9 bases aligning to TRBD1. After removal of 6 bases from V and 2 bases from J, the junction contained 4 bases not matched to a gene. The CDR3 totals 15 residues. CDR1 is SGHDN, CDR2 FVKESK, per germline. CDR3 region: CASRQGARTNEKLFF. As DNA, the CDR3 is TGTGCCAGCAGACAGGGGGCGCGGACTAATGAAAAACTGTTTTTT. The full variable domain, completed using reference TRBV14 and TRBJ1-4, is EAGVTQFPSHSVIEKGQTVTLRCDPISGHDNLYWYRRVMGKEIKFLLHFVKESKQDESGMPNNRFLAERTGGTYSTLKVQPAELEDSGVYFCASRQGARTNEKLFFGSGTQLSVL.